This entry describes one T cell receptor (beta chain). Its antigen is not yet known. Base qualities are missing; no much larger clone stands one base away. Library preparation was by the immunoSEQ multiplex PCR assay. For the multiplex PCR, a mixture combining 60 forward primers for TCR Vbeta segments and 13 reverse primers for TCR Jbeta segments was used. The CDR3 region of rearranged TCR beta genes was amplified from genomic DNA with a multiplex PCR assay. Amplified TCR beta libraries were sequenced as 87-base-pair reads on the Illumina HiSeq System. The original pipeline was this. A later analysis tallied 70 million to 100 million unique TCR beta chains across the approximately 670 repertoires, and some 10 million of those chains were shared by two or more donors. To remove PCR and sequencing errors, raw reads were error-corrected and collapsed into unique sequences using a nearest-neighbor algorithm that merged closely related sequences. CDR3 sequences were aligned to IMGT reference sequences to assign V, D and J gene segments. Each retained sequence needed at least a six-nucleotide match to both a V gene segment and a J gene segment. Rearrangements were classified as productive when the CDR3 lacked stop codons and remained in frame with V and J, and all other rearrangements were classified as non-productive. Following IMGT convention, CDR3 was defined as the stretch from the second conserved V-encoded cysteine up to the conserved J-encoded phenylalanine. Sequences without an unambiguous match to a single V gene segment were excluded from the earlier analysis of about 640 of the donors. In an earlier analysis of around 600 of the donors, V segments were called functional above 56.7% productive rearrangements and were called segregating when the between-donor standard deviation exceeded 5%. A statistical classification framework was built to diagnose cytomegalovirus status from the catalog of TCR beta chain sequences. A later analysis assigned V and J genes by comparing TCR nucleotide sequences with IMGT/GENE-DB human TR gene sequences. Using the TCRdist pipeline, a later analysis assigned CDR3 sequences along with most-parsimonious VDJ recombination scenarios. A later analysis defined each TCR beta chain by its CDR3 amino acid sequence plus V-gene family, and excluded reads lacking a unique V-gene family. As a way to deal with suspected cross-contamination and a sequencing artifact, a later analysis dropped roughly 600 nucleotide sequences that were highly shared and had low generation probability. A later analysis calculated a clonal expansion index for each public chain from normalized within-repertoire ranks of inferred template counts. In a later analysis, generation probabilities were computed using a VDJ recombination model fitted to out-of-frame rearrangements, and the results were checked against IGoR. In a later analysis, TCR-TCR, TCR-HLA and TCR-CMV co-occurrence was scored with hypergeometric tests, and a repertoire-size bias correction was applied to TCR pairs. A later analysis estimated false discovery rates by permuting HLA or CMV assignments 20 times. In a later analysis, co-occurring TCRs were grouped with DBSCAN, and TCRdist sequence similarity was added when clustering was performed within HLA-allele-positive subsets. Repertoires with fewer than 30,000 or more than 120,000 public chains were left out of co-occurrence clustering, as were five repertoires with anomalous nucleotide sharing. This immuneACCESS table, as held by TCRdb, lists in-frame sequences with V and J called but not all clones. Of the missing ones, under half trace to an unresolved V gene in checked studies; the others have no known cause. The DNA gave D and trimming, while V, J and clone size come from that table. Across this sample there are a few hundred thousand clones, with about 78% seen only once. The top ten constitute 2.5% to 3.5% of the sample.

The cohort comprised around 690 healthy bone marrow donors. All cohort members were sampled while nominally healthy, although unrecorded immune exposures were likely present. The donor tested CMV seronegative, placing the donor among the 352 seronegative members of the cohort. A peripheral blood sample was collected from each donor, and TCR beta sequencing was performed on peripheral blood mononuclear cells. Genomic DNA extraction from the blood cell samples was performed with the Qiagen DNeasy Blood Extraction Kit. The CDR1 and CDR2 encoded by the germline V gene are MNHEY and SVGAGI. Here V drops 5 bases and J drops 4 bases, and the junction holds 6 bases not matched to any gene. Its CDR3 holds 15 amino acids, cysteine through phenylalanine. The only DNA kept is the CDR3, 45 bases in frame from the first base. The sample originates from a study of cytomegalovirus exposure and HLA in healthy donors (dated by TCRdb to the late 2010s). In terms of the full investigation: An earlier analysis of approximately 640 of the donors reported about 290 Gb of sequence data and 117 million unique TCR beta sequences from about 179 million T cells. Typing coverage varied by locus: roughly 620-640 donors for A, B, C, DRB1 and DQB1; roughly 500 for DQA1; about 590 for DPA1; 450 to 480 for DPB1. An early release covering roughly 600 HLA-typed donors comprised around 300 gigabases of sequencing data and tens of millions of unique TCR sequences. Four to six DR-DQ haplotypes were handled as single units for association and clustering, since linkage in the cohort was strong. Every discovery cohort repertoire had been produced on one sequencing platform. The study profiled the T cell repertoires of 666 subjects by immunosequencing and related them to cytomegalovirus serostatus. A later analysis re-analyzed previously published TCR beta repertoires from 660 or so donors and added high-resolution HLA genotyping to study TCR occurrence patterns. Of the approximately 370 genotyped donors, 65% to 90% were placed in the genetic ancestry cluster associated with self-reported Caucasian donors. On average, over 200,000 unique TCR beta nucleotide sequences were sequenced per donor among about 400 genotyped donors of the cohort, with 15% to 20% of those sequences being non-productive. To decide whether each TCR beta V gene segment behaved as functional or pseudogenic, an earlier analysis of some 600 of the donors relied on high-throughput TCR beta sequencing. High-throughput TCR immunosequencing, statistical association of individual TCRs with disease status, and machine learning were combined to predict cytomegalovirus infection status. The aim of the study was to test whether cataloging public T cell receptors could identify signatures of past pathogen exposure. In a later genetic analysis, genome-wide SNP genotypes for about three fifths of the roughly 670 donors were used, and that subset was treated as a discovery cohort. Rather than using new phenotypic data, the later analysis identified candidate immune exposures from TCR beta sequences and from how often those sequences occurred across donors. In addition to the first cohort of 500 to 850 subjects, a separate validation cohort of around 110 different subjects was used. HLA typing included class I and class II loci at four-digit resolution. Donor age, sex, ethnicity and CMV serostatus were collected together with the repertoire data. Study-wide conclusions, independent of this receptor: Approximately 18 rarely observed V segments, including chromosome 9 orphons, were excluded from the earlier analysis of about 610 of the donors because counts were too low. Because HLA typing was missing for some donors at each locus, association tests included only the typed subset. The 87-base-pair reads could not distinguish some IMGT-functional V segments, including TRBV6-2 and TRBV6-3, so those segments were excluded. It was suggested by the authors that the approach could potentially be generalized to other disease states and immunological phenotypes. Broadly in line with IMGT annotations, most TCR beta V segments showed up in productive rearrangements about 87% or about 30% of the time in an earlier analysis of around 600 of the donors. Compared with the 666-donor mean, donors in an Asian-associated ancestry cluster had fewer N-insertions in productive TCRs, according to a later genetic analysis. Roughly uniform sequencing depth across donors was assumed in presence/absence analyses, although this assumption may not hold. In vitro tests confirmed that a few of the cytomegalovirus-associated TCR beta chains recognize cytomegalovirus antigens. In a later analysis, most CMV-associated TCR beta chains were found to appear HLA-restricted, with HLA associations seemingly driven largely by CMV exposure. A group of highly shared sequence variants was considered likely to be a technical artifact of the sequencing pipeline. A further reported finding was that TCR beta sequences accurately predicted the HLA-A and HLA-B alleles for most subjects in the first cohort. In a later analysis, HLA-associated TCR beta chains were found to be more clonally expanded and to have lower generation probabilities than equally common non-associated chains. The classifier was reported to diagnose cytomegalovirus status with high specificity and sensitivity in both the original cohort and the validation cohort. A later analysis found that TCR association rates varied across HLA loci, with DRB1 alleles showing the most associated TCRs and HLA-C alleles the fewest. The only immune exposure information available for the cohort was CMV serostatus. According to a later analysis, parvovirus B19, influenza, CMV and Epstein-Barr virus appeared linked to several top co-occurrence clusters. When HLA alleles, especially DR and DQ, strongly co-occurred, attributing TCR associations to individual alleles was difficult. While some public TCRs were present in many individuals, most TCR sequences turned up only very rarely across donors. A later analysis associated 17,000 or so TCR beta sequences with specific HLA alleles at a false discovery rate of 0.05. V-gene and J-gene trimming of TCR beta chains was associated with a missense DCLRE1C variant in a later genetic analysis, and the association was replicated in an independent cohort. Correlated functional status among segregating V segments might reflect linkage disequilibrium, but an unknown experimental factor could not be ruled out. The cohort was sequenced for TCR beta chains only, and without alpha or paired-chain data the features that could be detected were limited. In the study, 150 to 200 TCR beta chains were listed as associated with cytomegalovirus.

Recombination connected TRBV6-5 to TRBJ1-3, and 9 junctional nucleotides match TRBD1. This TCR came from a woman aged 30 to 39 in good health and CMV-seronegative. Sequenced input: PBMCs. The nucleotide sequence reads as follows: TGTGCCAGCAGTCGACAGGGGGAGAGAGGAAACACCATATATTTT. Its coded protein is CASSRQGERGNTIYF.